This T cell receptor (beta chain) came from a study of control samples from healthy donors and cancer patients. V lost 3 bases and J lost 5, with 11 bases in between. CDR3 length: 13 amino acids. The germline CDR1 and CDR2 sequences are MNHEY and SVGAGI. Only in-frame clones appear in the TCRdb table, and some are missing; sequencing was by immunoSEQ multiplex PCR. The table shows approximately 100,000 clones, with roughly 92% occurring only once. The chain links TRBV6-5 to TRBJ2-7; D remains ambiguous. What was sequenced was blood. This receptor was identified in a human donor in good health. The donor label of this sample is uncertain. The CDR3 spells CASSYGSTDEQYF. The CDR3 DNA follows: TGTGCCAGCAGTTATGGATCGACGGACGAGCAGTACTTC.